Below, 28 T cell receptor beta chains from the same sample are listed, as sequenced in a study of T cell responses to AZD1222 COVID-19 vaccine. Libraries were prepared by immunoSEQ multiplex PCR; TCRdb keeps only in-frame clonotypes and omits some of them. This table has some 130,000 clones, 80% to 90% appearing once. The sequences come from peripheral blood, collected on day 0 of AZD1222 vaccination. The receptors come from an adult in good health.

The chain has TRBV12-3 or TRBV12-4 and TRBJ1-1, with D uncertain. The CDR3 has 10 residues. The V and J ends lost 4 bases and 11 bases respectively, with 8 bases between them. CDR3 loop: CASSSEKAFF. The CDR3 bases are TGTGCCAGCAGTTCCGAAAAGGCTTTCTTT.

The CDR3 DNA reads TGTGCCAGCAGTTCTCAGGGAGGCGGCTACACCTTC. This codes for CASSSQGGGYTF. The chain couples TRBV6-2 or TRBV6-3 to TRBJ1-2; a weak D match, TRBD1 (5 bases). The CDR3 extends over 12 amino acids. V was clipped by 4 bases and J by 8 bases, with 11 bases between them. Germline CDR1 MNHEY, CDR2 SVGEGT.

The chain uses TRBV5-1 and TRBJ2-2; D may match TRBD1 or TRBD2 (6 bases each). Trimming stripped 3 bases from V and 4 bases from J, with 16 bases between. The CDR3 spans 16 residues. CDR1 is SGHRS, CDR2 YFSETQ, per germline. The CDR3 sequence is CASSSTRGAGTGELFF. CDR3 nucleotides: TGCGCCAGCAGCTCTACAAGGGGGGCTGGCACCGGGGAGCTGTTTTTT.

This chain joins TRBV19 and TRBJ1-2; weak D call: TRBD1 (5 bases). This CDR3 has 13 amino acids. Germline lookup yields CDR1 LNHDA and CDR2 SQIVND (reference sequence). V was cut by 9 bases and J by 3 bases, with 14 bases left in between. CDR3 DNA sequence: TGTGCCAGCCTTTCTCAGGGCTACTATGGCTACACCTTC. This gives the protein CASLSQGYYGYTF.

This sequence joins TRBV19 and TRBJ1-5; D perhaps matches TRBD1 (6 bases). V lost 7 bases and J lost 4, with 17 bases in between. The CDR3 loop spans 15 amino acids. CDR1 and CDR2 from the germline V gene are LNHDA and SQIVND (reference sequence). The CDR3 here is CASTPTGTLNQPQHF. CDR3 nucleotides: TGTGCCAGTACCCCAACCGGGACACTTAATCAGCCCCAGCATTTT.

This clone was detected only once. The rearrangement uses TRBV29-1 and TRBJ1-2, with no clear D. Germline lookup yields CDR1 SQVTM and CDR2 ANQGSEA. This CDR3 has 11 amino acids. Trimming removed 1 base from V and 4 bases from J, with 4 bases in between. The CDR3 sequence is CSVEGRYGYTF. In nucleotides, the CDR3 is TGCAGCGTTGAAGGGCGCTATGGCTACACCTTC.

The rearrangement joins TRBV7-2 to TRBJ1-5, with 7 nucleotides matching TRBD1. V was clipped by 2 bases and J by 1 base; unmatched bases: 2. The CDR3 contains 15 residues. The germline V gene encodes CDR1 SGHTA and CDR2 FQGNSA. CDR3 nucleotides: TGTGCCAGCAGCTTATCGGGACAGAGCAATCAGCCCCAGCATTTT. Amino acid sequence: CASSLSGQSNQPQHF. Using reference TRBV7-2 and TRBJ1-5 for the parts outside the CDR3, the full variable domain is GAGVSQSPSNKVTEKGKDVELRCDPISGHTALYWYRQSLGQGLEFLIYFQGNSAPDKSGLPSDRFSAERTGGSVSTLTIQRTQQEDSAVYLCASSLSGQSNQPQHFGDGTRLSIL.

The V and J genes are TRBV5-4 and TRBJ2-3, with no clear D. Trimming stripped 0 bases from V and 0 bases from J, with 5 bases between. Looked up from germline, CDR1 is SGHNT and CDR2 is YYREEE (reference sequence). The CDR3 length is 14 residues. CDR3 in DNA: TGTGCCAGCAGCTTGGGCAGGAGCACAGATACGCAGTATTTT. Amino acids: CASSLGRSTDTQYF.

The chain carries TRBV7-9 and TRBJ1-5, with D uncertain. Germline V gives CDR1 SEHNR, CDR2 FQNEAQ (reference sequence). Trimming removed 1 base from V and 2 bases from J, with 21 bases in between. This CDR3 contains 19 residues. This chain's CDR3 is CASSLVSRHLARGNQPQHF. The DNA of the CDR3 is TGTGCCAGCAGCTTAGTTTCCCGACACCTCGCGAGAGGCAATCAGCCCCAGCATTTT.

J is TRBJ1-1 and V is TRBV30; TRBD1 is a possible D gene (5 bases). Germline assignment: CDR1 GTSNPN and CDR2 SVGIG (reference sequence). This CDR3 has 14 amino acids. The V and J ends lost 5 bases and 5 bases respectively, with 18 bases between them. CDR3 protein: CAWGLPWGVTEAFF. For the CDR3, the DNA is TGTGCCTGGGGGCTCCCGTGGGGGGTTACTGAAGCTTTCTTT.

This chain links TRBV30 with TRBJ1-1; possible D gene TRBD1, 5 bases. The CDR3 totals 12 residues. The V end lost 2 bases, the J end lost 4 bases, and 8 bases lay between the germline ends. The V gene's germline CDR1 is GTSNPN and CDR2 SVGIG (reference sequence). Here the CDR3 DNA reads TGTGCCTGGAGTAGAAGGGGCACTGAAGCTTTCTTT. It encodes CAWSRRGTEAFF.

The chain uses TRBV12-5 and TRBJ1-4, with TRBD1 as a possible D gene (6 bases). V lost 5 bases, J lost 7 bases, and 20 bases lay in between. This CDR3 is built from 16 residues. Germline CDR1 and CDR2: LGHNT and FRNRAP. CDR3 DNA sequence: TGTGCTAGTGGTCTCATCGAGCAGGGGAGGAGTGAAAAACTGTTTTTT. Protein sequence: CASGLIEQGRSEKLFF.

The J gene is TRBJ2-3, the V gene TRBV27; no clear D gene. CDR3 length: 17 amino acids. Trimming stripped 4 bases from V and 2 bases from J, with 19 bases between. Germline V CDR1 and CDR2: MNHEY, SMNVEV (reference sequence). CDR3 sequence reads: CASSSSVTYTVTDTQYF. The DNA for the CDR3 is TGTGCCAGCAGTTCATCAGTAACCTACACCGTCACAGATACGCAGTATTTT.

This chain uses TRBV7-9 with TRBJ2-4; weak D call: TRBD2 (5 bases). Trimming left V 1 base short and J 0 bases short, with 10 bases between. The length of the CDR3 is 16 residues. Germline V gene lookup returns CDR1 SEHNR and CDR2 FQNEAQ (reference sequence). The chain's CDR3 is CASSLDVREAKNIQYF. The DNA for the CDR3 is TGTGCCAGCAGCTTAGATGTGAGGGAAGCCAAAAACATTCAGTACTTC.

The V and J genes are TRBV14 and TRBJ2-7, with 8 bases lining up with TRBD2. Germline loops: CDR1 SGHDN, CDR2 FVKESK. J was trimmed by 4 bases and V by 3 bases; bases with no gene match: 8. The CDR3 loop spans 15 amino acids. CDR3 DNA sequence: TGTGCCAGCAGCCACCTTAGCGGGGAGATATACGAGCAGTACTTC. Amino acid sequence: CASSHLSGEIYEQYF.

The rearrangement joins TRBV2 to TRBJ1-1; 10 positions agree with TRBD1. The CDR3 extends over 15 amino acids. Germline-derived CDR1 and CDR2 are SNHLY and FYNNEI. V was clipped by 7 bases and J by 5 bases; unmatched bases: 10. CDR3 DNA sequence: TGTGCCAGCACCTCGGACAGGGGGGTTACGACTGAAGCTTTCTTT. Translated: CASTSDRGVTTEAFF.

V usage is TRBV28 and J usage is TRBJ1-1, with TRBD1 matching over 9 bases. The trim removed 3 bases at V and 4 bases at J, leaving 3 bases unmatched. From germline, CDR1 is MDHEN and CDR2 SYDVKM. The CDR3 consists of 14 residues. The CDR3 sequence is CASSLRTGATEAFF. In DNA, the CDR3 is TGTGCCAGCAGTTTGAGGACAGGGGCCACTGAAGCTTTCTTT.

This chain links TRBV29-1 with TRBJ2-1, with 7 positions matching TRBD2. The CDR3 spans 12 residues. V shed 2 bases, J shed 9 bases, and the junction held 4 bases outside the gene matches. Per the germline V gene, CDR1 is SQVTM and CDR2 is ANQGSEA. The CDR3 DNA reads as TGCAGCGTTGAATCCAGCGGGACTGAGCAGTTCTTC. Translation: CSVESSGTEQFF.

The chain joins TRBV4-1 to TRBJ2-1; 7 nucleotides agree with TRBD2. V gave up 0 bases and J gave up 5 bases; unmatched junction bases: 7. There are 16 residues in the CDR3. Germline V gene lookup returns CDR1 MGHRA and CDR2 YSYEKL. CDR3 sequence: CASSQELRLANNEQFF. CDR3 coding DNA: TGCGCCAGCAGCCAAGAACTGAGACTAGCTAACAATGAGCAGTTCTTC.

This clone appeared a few times. This chain uses TRBV5-1 with TRBJ2-7; 7 bases line up with TRBD2. Germline CDR1 and CDR2: SGHRS and YFSETQ. The length of the CDR3 is 15 residues. Trimming removed 1 base from V and 3 bases from J; junction bases left unmatched: 7. CDR3 region: CASSLIRGEGYEQYF. The CDR3, as DNA: TGCGCCAGCAGCTTGATTCGGGGGGAAGGCTACGAGCAGTACTTC.

This chain uses TRBV9 with TRBJ2-3; the D gene could be TRBD1 or TRBD2 (5 bases each). Germline CDR1 is SGDLS and CDR2 is YYNGEE. V was pared by 2 bases and J by 0 bases, with 10 bases between. This CDR3 contains 15 residues. The CDR3 bases are TGTGCCAGCAGCGTGGTTGGGGACAGCACAGATACGCAGTATTTT. Translating gives CASSVVGDSTDTQYF.

The J gene is TRBJ2-5, the V gene TRBV7-2, with D perhaps being TRBD1 or TRBD2 (5 bases each). Trimming shortened V by 1 base and J by 5 bases, and 8 bases separated the two germline ends. The length of the CDR3 is 13 residues. CDR1 and CDR2 from the germline V gene are SGHTA and FQGNSA. CDR3 in amino acids: CASSLGGTETQYF. CDR3 bases: TGTGCCAGCAGCTTAGGGGGGACGGAGACCCAGTACTTC.

This clone turned up a few times. Other DNA sequences of this sample code for an identical CDR3. This chain uses TRBV6-5 with TRBJ1-1; D not resolved. CDR1 MNHEY and CDR2 SVGAGI come from the germline V gene. The ends were cut back, 2 bases at V and 0 bases at J, with 7 bases in the middle. The CDR3 length is 14 residues. The CDR3 spells CASSYGVMNTEAFF. The CDR3, as DNA: TGTGCCAGCAGTTACGGGGTTATGAACACTGAAGCTTTCTTT.

This clone occurred once. For the CDR3, the DNA is TGTGCCAGCAGCCCCCGGGACGGAGGCTGGGGGTACACCTTC. Amino acid sequence: CASSPRDGGWGYTF. The chain employs TRBV9 and TRBJ1-2; TRBD1 might be the D (5 bases). CDR1 is SGDLS and CDR2 is YYNGEE in the germline V gene. The CDR3 has 14 residues. The V end was cut by 4 bases, the J end by 11 bases, with 21 bases between.

The J gene is TRBJ1-2, the V gene TRBV5-6; unclear D gene. Germline lookup yields CDR1 SGHDT and CDR2 YYEEEE. With 0 bases removed from V and 3 bases from J, the gap between germline ends came to 3 bases. CDR3 size: 12 residues. The CDR3 loop is CASSLADYGYTF. In DNA form, the CDR3 reads TGTGCCAGCAGCTTGGCAGACTATGGCTACACCTTC.

This chain links TRBV6-4 with TRBJ1-4; the D gene is possibly TRBD1 (6 bases). The CDR3 loop spans 15 amino acids. Germline V gene data show CDR1 as MRHNA and CDR2 as SNTAGT. The V end was cut by 3 bases, the J end by 5 bases, with 13 bases between. CDR3 sequence: CASSEFVGGNEKLFF. In nucleotides, the CDR3 is TGTGCCAGCAGTGAATTTGTAGGGGGGAATGAAAAACTGTTTTTT.

CDR3: CASSKAQRGLSGNTIYF. Here the CDR3 DNA reads TGTGCCAGCAGCAAAGCGCAGAGGGGTTTATCTGGAAACACCATATATTTT. The chain couples TRBV21-1 to TRBJ1-3. TRBV21-1 is termed a pseudogene. The length of the CDR3 is 17 residues.

This chain uses TRBV29-1 with TRBJ2-1, with 12 bases that match TRBD2. Germline CDR1 SQVTM, CDR2 ANQGSEA. The junction had 1 base not matched to a gene; V was cut back by 3 bases and J by 4 bases. The CDR3 spans 14 residues. For the CDR3, the DNA is TGCAGCGTTGAGGGGACTAGCGGGTACAATGAGCAGTTCTTC. This encodes CSVEGTSGYNEQFF.